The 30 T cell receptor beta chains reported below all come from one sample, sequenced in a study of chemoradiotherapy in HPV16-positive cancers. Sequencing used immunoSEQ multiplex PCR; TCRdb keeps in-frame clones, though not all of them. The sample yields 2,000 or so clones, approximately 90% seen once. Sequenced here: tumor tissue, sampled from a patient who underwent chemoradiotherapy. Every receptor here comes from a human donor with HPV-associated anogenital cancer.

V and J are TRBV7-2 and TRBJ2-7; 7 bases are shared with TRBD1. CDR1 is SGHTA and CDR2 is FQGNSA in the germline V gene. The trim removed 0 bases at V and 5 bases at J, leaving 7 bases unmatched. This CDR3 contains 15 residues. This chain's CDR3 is CASSLARQGPHEQYF. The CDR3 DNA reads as TGTGCCAGCAGCTTAGCGAGACAGGGACCACACGAGCAGTACTTC.

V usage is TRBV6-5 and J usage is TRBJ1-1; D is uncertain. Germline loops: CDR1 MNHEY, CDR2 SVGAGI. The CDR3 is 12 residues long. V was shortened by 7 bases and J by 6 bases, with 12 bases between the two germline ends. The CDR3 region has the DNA TGTGCCAGCACCAACGGGTATGCTGAAGCTTTCTTT. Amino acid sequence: CASTNGYAEAFF.

The chain's CDR3 is CASSLRRSEGDEQFF. For the CDR3, the DNA is TGCGCCAGCAGCTTGCGGCGGTCCGAAGGCGATGAGCAGTTCTTC. The chain links TRBV5-1 to TRBJ2-1; D uncertain. V lost 1 base and J 8 bases, leaving 16 bases between the germline ends. The germline gives CDR1 SGHRS, CDR2 YFSETQ. The CDR3 has 15 amino acids.

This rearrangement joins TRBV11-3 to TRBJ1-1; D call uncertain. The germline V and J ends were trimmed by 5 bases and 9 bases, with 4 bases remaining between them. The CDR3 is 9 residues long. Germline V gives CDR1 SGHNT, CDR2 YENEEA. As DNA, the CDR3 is TGTGCCAGCAGCCCCAAAGCTTTCTTT. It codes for CASSPKAFF.

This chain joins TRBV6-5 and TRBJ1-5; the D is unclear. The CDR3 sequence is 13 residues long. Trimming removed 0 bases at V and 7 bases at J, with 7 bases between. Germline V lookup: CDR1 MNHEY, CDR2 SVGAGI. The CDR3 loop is CASSYSPWQPQHF. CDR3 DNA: TGTGCCAGCAGTTACTCCCCCTGGCAGCCCCAGCATTTT.

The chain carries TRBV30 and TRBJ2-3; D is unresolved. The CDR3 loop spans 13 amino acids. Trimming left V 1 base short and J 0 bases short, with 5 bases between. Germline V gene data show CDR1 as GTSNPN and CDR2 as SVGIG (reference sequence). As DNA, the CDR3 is TGTGCCTGGAGTGGCATCAGCACAGATACGCAGTATTTT. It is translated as CAWSGISTDTQYF.

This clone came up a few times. The CDR3 sequence is CASSLGSGGIVETQYF. The CDR3 DNA follows: TGTGCCAGCAGCTTGGGGAGCGGGGGGATCGTAGAGACCCAGTACTTC. The chain links TRBV5-4 to TRBJ2-5, with 9 bases that match TRBD2. The CDR3 covers 16 residues. The V gene end was trimmed by 0 bases and the J gene end by 4 bases; junction bases not matched to a gene: 7. Germline CDR1 reads SGHNT; CDR2 reads YYREEE (reference sequence).

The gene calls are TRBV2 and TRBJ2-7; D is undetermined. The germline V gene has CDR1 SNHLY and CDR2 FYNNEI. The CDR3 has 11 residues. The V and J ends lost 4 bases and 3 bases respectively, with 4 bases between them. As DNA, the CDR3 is TGTGCCAGCAGTGGGGACTACGAGCAGTACTTC. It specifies CASSGDYEQYF.

This chain's CDR3 is CASSPGGGAQETQYF. CDR3 nucleotide sequence: TGTGCCAGCTCACCTGGCGGGGGGGCACAAGAGACCCAGTACTTC. V and J are TRBV18 and TRBJ2-5; 9 bases fit TRBD2. The trim removed 3 bases at V and 2 bases at J, leaving 4 bases unmatched. The CDR3 is 15 residues long. From germline, CDR1 is KGHSH and CDR2 LQKENI.

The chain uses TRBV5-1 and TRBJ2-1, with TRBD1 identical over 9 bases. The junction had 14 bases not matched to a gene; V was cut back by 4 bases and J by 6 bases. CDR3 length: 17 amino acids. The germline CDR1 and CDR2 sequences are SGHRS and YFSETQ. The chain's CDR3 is CASSTLPGTGRFNEQFF. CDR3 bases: TGCGCCAGCAGCACTTTACCTGGGACAGGGAGGTTCAATGAGCAGTTCTTC.

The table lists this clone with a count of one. CDR3 region: CASSLGGGVGGNQPQHF. The CDR3, as DNA: TGTGCCAGCAGCTTAGGGGGAGGGGTGGGTGGCAATCAGCCCCAGCATTTT. The V gene is TRBV11-2, the J gene TRBJ1-5; TRBD1 might be the D (5 bases). The CDR3 runs to 17 residues. Trimming removed 1 base at V and 2 bases at J, with 15 bases between. Per germline, CDR1 SGHAT and CDR2 FQNNGV.

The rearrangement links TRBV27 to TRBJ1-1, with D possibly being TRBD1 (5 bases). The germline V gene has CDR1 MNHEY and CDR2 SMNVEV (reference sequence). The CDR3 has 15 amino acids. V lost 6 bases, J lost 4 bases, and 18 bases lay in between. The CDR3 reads CASSTLGAEGTEAFF. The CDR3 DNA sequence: TGTGCCAGCAGCACCCTAGGGGCGGAGGGCACTGAAGCTTTCTTT.

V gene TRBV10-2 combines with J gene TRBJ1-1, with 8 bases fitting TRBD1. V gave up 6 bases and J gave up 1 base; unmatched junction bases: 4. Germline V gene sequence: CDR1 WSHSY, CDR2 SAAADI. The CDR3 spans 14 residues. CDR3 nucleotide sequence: TGCGCCAGCAGACCCGGGACAGGGAACACTGAAGCTTTCTTT. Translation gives CASRPGTGNTEAFF.

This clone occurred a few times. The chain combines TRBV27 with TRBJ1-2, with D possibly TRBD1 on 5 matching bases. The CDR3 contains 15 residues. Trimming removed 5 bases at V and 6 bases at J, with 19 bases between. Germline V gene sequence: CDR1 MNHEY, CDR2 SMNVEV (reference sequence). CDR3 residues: CASSPFQAGTDGYTF. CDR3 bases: TGTGCCAGCAGTCCCTTCCAGGCCGGGACCGATGGCTACACCTTC.

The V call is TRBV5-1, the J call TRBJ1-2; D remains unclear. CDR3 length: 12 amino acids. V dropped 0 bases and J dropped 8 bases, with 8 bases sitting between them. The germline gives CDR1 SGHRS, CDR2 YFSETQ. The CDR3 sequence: CASSLDGKGYTF. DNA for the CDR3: TGCGCCAGCAGCTTGGACGGGAAGGGCTACACCTTC.

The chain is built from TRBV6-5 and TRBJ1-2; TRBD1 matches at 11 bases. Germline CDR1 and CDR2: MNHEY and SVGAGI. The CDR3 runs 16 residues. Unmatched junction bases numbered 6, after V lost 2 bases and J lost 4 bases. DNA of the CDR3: TGTGCCAGCAGTTACACCCGGACAGGGGGCAGCTATGGCTACACCTTC. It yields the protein CASSYTRTGGSYGYTF.

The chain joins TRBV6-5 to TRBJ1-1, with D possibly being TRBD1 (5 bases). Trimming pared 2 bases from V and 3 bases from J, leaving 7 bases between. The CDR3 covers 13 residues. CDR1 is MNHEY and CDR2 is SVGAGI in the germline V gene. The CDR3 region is CASSYQGDTEAFF. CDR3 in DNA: TGTGCCAGCAGTTACCAAGGGGACACTGAAGCTTTCTTT.

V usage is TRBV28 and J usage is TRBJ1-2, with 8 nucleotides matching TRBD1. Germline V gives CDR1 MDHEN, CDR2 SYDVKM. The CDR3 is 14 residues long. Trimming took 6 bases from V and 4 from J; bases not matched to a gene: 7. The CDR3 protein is CASSRTGSGYGYTF. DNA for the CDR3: TGTGCCAGCAGCCGGACAGGGTCAGGCTATGGCTACACCTTC.

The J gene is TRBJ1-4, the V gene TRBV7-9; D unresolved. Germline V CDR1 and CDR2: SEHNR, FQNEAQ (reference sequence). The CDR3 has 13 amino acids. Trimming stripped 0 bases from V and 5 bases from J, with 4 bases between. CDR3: CASSLAGNEKLFF. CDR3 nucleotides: TGTGCCAGCAGCTTAGCGGGGAATGAAAAACTGTTTTTT.

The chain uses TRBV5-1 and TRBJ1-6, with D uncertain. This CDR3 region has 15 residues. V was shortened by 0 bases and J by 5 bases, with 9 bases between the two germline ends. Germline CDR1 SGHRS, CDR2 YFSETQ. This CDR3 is CASSLGQRDNSPLHF. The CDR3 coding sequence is TGCGCCAGCAGCTTGGGGCAGCGCGATAATTCACCCCTCCACTTT.

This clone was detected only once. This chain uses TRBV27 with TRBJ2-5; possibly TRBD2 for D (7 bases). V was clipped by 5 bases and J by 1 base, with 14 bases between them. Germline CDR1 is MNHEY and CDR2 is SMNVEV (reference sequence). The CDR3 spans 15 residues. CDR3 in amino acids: CASSVNRGAQETQYF. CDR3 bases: TGTGCCAGCAGTGTAAACCGGGGGGCCCAAGAGACCCAGTACTTC.

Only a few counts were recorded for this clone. CDR3 sequence: CASSPGRYREGYTF. CDR3 bases: TGTGCCAGCAGCCCCGGACGATACCGGGAGGGCTACACCTTC. The chain employs TRBV6-5 and TRBJ1-2; the D is unclear. The CDR3 consists of 14 residues. The V end was cut by 6 bases, the J end by 8 bases, with 19 bases between. Germline V gives CDR1 MNHEY, CDR2 SVGAGI.

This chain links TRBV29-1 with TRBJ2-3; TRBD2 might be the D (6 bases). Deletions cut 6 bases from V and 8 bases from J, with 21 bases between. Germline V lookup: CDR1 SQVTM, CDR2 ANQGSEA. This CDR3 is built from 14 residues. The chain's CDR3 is CSVGTFEVGGTQYF. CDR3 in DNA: TGCAGCGTCGGGACCTTTGAGGTGGGAGGTACGCAGTATTTT.

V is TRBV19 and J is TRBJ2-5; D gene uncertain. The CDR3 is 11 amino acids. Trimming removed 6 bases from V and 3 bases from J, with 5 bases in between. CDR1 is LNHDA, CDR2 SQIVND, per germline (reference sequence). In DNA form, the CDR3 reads TGTGCCAGTAGCGATGAAGAGACCCAGTACTTC. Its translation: CASSDEETQYF. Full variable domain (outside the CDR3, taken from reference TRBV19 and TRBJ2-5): DGGITQSPKYLFRKEGQNVTLSCEQNLNHDAMYWYRQDPGQGLRLIYYSQIVNDFQKGDIAEGYSVSREKKESFPLTVTSAQKNPTAFYLCASSDEETQYFGPGTRLLVL.

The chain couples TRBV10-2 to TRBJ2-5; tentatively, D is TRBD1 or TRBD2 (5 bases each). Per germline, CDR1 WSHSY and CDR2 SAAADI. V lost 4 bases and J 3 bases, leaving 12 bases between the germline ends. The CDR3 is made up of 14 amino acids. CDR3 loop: CASSVRGPEETQYF. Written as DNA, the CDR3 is TGCGCCAGCAGTGTCCGGGGCCCCGAAGAGACCCAGTACTTC.

Here the CDR3 reads CASGHAQGGYNEQFF. As DNA, the CDR3 is TGCGCCAGCGGACACGCACAGGGGGGCTACAATGAGCAGTTCTTC. This chain uses TRBV10-2 with TRBJ2-1, with TRBD1 matching 8 bases. CDR3 length equals 15 residues. Trimming removed 8 bases from V and 3 bases from J; junction bases left unmatched: 9. CDR1 is WSHSY, CDR2 SAAADI, per germline.

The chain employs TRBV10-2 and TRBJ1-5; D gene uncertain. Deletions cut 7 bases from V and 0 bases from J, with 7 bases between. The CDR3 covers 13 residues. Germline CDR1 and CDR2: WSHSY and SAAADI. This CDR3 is CASMSYSNQPQHF. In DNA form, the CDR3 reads TGCGCCAGCATGTCATATAGCAATCAGCCCCAGCATTTT.

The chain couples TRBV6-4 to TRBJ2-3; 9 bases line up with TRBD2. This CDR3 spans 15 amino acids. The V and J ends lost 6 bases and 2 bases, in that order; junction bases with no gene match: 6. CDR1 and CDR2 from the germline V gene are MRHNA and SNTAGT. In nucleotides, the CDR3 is TGTGCCAGCAGCCTTGCGGGGGGGGCCACAGATACGCAGTATTTT. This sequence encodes CASSLAGGATDTQYF.

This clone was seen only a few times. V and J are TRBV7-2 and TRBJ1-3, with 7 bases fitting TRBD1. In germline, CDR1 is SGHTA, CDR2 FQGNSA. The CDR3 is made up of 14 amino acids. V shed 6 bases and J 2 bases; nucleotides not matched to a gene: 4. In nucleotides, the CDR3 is TGTGCCAGCAGGCCCGACAGGGCTGGAAACACCATATATTTT. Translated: CASRPDRAGNTIYF. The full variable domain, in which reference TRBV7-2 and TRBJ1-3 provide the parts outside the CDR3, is GAGVSQSPSNKVTEKGKDVELRCDPISGHTALYWYRQSLGQGLEFLIYFQGNSAPDKSGLPSDRFSAERTGGSVSTLTIQRTQQEDSAVYLCASRPDRAGNTIYFGEGSWLTVV.

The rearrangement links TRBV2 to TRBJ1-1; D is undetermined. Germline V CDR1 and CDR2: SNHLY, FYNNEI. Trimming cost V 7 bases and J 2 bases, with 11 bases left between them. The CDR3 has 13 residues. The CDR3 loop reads CASKDQVNTEAFF. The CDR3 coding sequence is TGTGCCAGCAAGGATCAGGTCAACACTGAAGCTTTCTTT.